These T cell receptor beta chains were read from a single sample in a study of blood T cell repertoires in COVID-19. Only in-frame clones appear in the TCRdb table, and some are missing; sequencing was by immunoSEQ multiplex PCR. The sample contains just over 35,000 clones, 80% to 90% of which appear only once. Input material: peripheral blood. The receptor set was obtained from a human donor in a cohort sampled during active or convalescent COVID-19. The donor label of this sample is uncertain. Each CDR3 is given with its conserved first and last residue. Fields, in order: clone size, J gene, D gene, V gene, CDR3 DNA, CDR3 protein. The D gene is left open where the match is weak. Clone size is stated in some rows and not others, as once, few, many or a class when expanded.

>-|TRBJ2-6|TRBD1|TRBV2
TGTGCCAGCAGTGGTTACGGACAGGGGACCAACGTCCTGACTTTC
CASSGYGQGTNVLTF
>-|TRBJ2-7|-|TRBV3-1/TRBV3-2
TGTGCCAGCCGAGGGGGAGGGGAGCAGTACTTC
CASRGGGEQYF
>-|TRBJ1-2|TRBD1|TRBV7-2
TGTGCCAGCAGCTCCAGACAGGGGATAGATGGCTACACCTTC
CASSSRQGIDGYTF
>-|TRBJ1-1|-|TRBV18
TGTGCCAGCTCACCACCTTACAGGACTGAAGCTTTCTTT
CASSPPYRTEAFF
>few|TRBJ1-6|-|TRBV27
TGTGCCAGCACCCTGCAGGGATCGGGGGCACCCCTCCACTTT
CASTLQGSGAPLHF
>-|TRBJ2-2|TRBD2|TRBV3-1/TRBV3-2
TGTGCCAGCAGACCCAGGACTAGCGGGGAAAACACCGGGGAGCTGTTTTTT
CASRPRTSGENTGELFF
>-|TRBJ2-1|-|TRBV6-6
TGTGCCAGCTGGAGTACCTACAATGAGCAGTTCTTC
CASWSTYNEQFF
>-|TRBJ1-4|-|TRBV7-5
TGCTGGGAGGGGCGAAAACTGTTTTTT
CWEGRKLFF
>-|TRBJ1-6|TRBD1|TRBV6-5
TGTGCCAGCAGTCCCGGGACAGGGGAGTCACCCCTCCACTTT
CASSPGTGESPLHF
>-|TRBJ2-5|-|TRBV18
TGTGCCAGCTCACCGGGACAAGGGAGGGGAGAGACCCAGTACTTC
CASSPGQGRGETQYF
>once|TRBJ1-2|-|TRBV11-2
TGTGCCAGCAGTTATCCGGGACACGACTATGGCTACACCTTC
CASSYPGHDYGYTF
>-|TRBJ2-5|-|TRBV7-9
TGTGCCAGCAGCCGACAGTCCCAAGAGACCCAGTACTTC
CASSRQSQETQYF
>-|TRBJ1-5|TRBD1|TRBV6-5
TGTGCCAGCAGGCTTACAGGGGTTCAGCCCCAGCATTTT
CASRLTGVQPQHF
>-|TRBJ2-2|-|TRBV6-5
TGTGCCAGCAGTTCCCTTGGCGGAAACACCGGGGAGCTGTTTTTT
CASSSLGGNTGELFF
>-|TRBJ1-5|TRBD1|TRBV4-2
TGTGCCAGCAGCCAGGAAGGGGGCCAGCCCCAGCATTTT
CASSQEGGQPQHF
>-|TRBJ2-3|-|TRBV27
TGTGCCAGCAGCACGTTACCCCTAGCGAGGCATACGCAGTATTTT
CASSTLPLARHTQYF
>-|TRBJ1-1|-|TRBV10-2
TGCGCCAGCATCATCACAGGGCCTGAAGCTTTCTTT
CASIITGPEAFF
>few|TRBJ1-5|TRBD1|TRBV28
TGTGCCAGCAGTTCGGGACAGGGAGGGAGTCAGCCCCAGCATTTT
CASSSGQGGSQPQHF
>-|TRBJ2-7|-|TRBV6-2/TRBV6-3
TGTGCCAGCAGTTACTCCGACATCTCCTACGAGCAGTACTTC
CASSYSDISYEQYF
>-|TRBJ2-5|TRBD1|TRBV7-9
TGTGCCAGCAGCTTAAGCAGGGGGAAGGGAGAGACCCAGTACTTC
CASSLSRGKGETQYF
>few|TRBJ2-5|-|TRBV7-2
TGTGCCACTAATACAGGGCCCGAAGAGACCCAGTACTTC
CATNTGPEETQYF
>-|TRBJ1-1|-|TRBV28
TGTGCCAGCAGCTTGGGGCAGGGGGAAGCTTTCTTT
CASSLGQGEAFF
>-|TRBJ2-5|TRBD1|TRBV7-3
TGTGCCAGCAGCTTCACAGGGGGGGAGACCCAGTACTTC
CASSFTGGETQYF
>once|TRBJ2-5|-|TRBV4-3
TGCGCCAGCAGCCAAAACCCAGGGGCAGGGGAGACCCAGTACTTC
CASSQNPGAGETQYF
>-|TRBJ1-2|TRBD1|TRBV6-6
TGTGCCAGCAGTCAGGGGGCCGACTATGGCTACACCTTC
CASSQGADYGYTF
>-|TRBJ1-5|-|TRBV3-1/TRBV3-2
TGTGCCAGCAGCCTGGCCACAGGGAATCAGCCCCAGCATTTT
CASSLATGNQPQHF
>once|TRBJ2-7|TRBD1|TRBV6-2/TRBV6-3
TGTGCCAGCAGTTCGACAGGGGGCGGGTACGAGCAGTACTTC
CASSSTGGGYEQYF
>-|TRBJ2-1|-|TRBV19
TGTGCCAGTAGTATTCAGGGGTCTAGCGGAGGGTATGAGCAGTTCTTC
CASSIQGSSGGYEQFF
>-|TRBJ2-1|TRBD2|TRBV6-5
TGTGCCAGCAGTTATGGGGCTAGCGGGAGCCGGGAGCAGTTCTTC
CASSYGASGSREQFF
>-|TRBJ2-5|-|TRBV18
TGTGCCAGCTCACCACCAACGGTAGAGACCCAGTACTTC
CASSPPTVETQYF
>-|TRBJ1-3|-|TRBV7-9
TGTGCCAGCAGCTTAGAGAGCAGCGGCACTGGAAACACCATATATTTT
CASSLESSGTGNTIYF
>-|TRBJ2-5|-|TRBV7-2
TGTGCCAGCAGCTCTCGGGCTAGCAGGGAGACCCAGTACTTC
CASSSRASRETQYF
>-|TRBJ1-1|-|TRBV29-1
TGCAGCGTTCAGACAGGATCGGGCACTGAAGCTTTCTTT
CSVQTGSGTEAFF
>-|TRBJ2-2|-|TRBV27
TGTGCCAGCACCTCCCTGTCGGCCGGGGAGCTGTTTTTT
CASTSLSAGELFF
>-|TRBJ2-1|TRBD2|TRBV5-5
TGTGCCAGCAGCTTAGGACTAGCGGGAAGTAATGAGCAGTTCTTC
CASSLGLAGSNEQFF
>-|TRBJ2-3|TRBD1|TRBV5-1
TGCGCCAGCAGCCCGGACAGGGATTGGACAGATACGCAGTATTTT
CASSPDRDWTDTQYF
>-|TRBJ2-3|TRBD1|TRBV5-4
TGTGCCAGCAGCTCCGACAGGGCAGATACGCAGTATTTT
CASSSDRADTQYF
>-|TRBJ1-2|TRBD1|TRBV14
TGTGCCAGCAGCCTGGACAGGGCAGGCTATGGCTACACCTTC
CASSLDRAGYGYTF
>-|TRBJ2-7|TRBD1|TRBV5-1
TGCGCCAGCAGCTTCTCCGGGACAGGGTACGACGAGCAGTACTTC
CASSFSGTGYDEQYF
>-|TRBJ2-5|TRBD2|TRBV18
TGTGCCAGCTCACCACCGGAGACGCGGGGGATGGAGACCCAGTACTTC
CASSPPETRGMETQYF
>-|TRBJ1-5|-|TRBV7-3
TGTGCCAGCAGCTTATCCCCCTCAGGCATGAAACATTTT
CASSLSPSGMKHF
>-|TRBJ1-1|-|TRBV20-1
TGCAGTGCTAAGGAGTCGACTGAAGCTTTCTTT
CSAKESTEAFF
>-|TRBJ2-1|TRBD2|TRBV9
TGTGCCAGCAGCGAAGGGACTAGCGGGAGCATGTCCTACAATGAGCAGTTCTTC
CASSEGTSGSMSYNEQFF
>few|TRBJ2-2|-|TRBV11-2
TGTGCCAGCAGCATACAGCCCAACACCGGGGAGCTGTTTTTT
CASSIQPNTGELFF
>-|TRBJ2-7|-|TRBV30
TGTGCCTGGAGTGTAAACAGGCTCCACGAGCAGTACTTC
CAWSVNRLHEQYF
>-|TRBJ2-3|TRBD2|TRBV7-9
TGTGCCAGCAGCTCGAGCGGGGCCACAGATACGCAGTATTTT
CASSSSGATDTQYF
>-|TRBJ2-7|-|TRBV4-3
TGCGCCAGCAGCCAAGTTTCAGGGCCGTCTTTTGAGCAGTACTTC
CASSQVSGPSFEQYF
>few|TRBJ1-1|-|TRBV7-2
TGTGCCAGCAGCTTCGGGGGTTCGGAAGCTTTCTTT
CASSFGGSEAFF
>-|TRBJ2-1|-|TRBV24-1
TGTGCCACCAGTGATTTTCTTAATGAGCAGTTCTTC
CATSDFLNEQFF
>-|TRBJ1-2|-|TRBV6-1
TGTGCCAGCAGTGAAACAACCGGCTACACCTTC
CASSETTGYTF